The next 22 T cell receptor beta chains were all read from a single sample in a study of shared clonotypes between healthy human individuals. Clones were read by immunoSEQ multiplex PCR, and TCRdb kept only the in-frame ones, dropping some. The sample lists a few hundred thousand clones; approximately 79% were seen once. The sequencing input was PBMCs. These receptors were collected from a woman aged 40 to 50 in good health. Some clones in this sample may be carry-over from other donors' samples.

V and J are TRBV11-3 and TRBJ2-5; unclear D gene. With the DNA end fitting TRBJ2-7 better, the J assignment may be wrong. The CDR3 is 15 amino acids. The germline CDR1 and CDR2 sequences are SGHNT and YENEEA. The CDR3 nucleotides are TGTGCCAGCAGCTTTGATACTACCCGATCCTACGAGCAGTACTTC. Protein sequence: CASSFDTTRSYEQYF.

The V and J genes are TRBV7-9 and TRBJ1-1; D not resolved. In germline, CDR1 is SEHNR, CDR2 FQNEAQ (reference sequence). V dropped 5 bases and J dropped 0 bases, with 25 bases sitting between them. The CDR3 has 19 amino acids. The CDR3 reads CASSHSWEVSKRMNTEAFF. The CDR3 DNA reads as TGTGCCAGCAGCCATTCTTGGGAGGTATCCAAGAGAATGAACACTGAAGCTTTCTTT.

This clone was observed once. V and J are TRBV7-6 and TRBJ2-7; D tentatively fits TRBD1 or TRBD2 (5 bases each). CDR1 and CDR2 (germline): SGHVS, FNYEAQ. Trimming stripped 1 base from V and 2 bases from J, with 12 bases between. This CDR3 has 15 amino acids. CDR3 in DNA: TGTGCCAGCAGCTTAGAAGTCGGGACCACCTACGAGCAGTACTTC. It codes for CASSLEVGTTYEQYF.

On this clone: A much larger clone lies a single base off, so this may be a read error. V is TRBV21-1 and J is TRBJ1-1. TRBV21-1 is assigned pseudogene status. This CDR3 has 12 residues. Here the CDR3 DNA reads TGTGCCAGCAGCAAAGAACAGAGGAAAGCTTTCTTT. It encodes CASSKEQRKAFF.

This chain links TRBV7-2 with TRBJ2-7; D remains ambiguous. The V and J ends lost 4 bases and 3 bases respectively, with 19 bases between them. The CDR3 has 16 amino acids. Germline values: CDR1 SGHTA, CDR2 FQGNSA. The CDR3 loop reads CASSSSLRSAHYEQYF. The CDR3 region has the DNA TGTGCCAGCAGCTCTTCCTTGAGATCAGCGCACTACGAGCAGTACTTC.

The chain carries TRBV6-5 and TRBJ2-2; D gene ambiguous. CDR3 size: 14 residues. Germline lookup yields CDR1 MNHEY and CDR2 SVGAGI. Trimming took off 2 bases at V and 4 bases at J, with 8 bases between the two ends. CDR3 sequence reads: CASSYRQPTGELFF. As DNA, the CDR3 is TGTGCCAGCAGTTACAGGCAGCCCACCGGGGAGCTGTTTTTT.

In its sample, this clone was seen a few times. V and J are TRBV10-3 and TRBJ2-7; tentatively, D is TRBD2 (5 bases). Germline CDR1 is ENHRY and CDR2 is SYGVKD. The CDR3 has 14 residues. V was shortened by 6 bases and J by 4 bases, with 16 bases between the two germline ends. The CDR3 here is CAISEGRSEYEQYF. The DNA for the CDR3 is TGTGCCATCAGCGAGGGCCGTTCCGAGTACGAGCAGTACTTC.

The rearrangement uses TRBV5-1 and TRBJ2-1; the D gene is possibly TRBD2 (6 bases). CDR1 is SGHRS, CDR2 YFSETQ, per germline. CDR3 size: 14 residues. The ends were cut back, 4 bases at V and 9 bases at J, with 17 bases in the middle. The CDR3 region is CASSRESAPLEQFF. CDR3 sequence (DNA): TGCGCCAGCAGCCGGGAGTCCGCCCCTCTTGAGCAGTTCTTC.

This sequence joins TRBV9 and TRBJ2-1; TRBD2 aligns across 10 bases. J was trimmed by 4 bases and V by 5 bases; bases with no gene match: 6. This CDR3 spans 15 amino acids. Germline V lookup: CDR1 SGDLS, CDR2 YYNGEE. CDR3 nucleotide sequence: TGTGCCAGCAGTCCACCTAGCGGGAGTTACAATGAGCAGTTCTTC. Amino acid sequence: CASSPPSGSYNEQFF.

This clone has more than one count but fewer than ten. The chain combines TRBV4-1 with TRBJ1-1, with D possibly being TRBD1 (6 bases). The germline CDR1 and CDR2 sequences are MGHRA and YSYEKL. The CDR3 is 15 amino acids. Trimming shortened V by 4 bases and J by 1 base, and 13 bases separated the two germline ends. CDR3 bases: TGCGCCAGCAGCCGACAGGACAACGCGAACACTGAAGCTTTCTTT. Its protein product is CASSRQDNANTEAFF.

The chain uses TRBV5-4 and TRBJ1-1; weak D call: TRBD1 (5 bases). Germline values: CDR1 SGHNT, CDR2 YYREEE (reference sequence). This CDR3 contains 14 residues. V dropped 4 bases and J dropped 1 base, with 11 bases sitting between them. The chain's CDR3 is CASSPNTGNTEAFF. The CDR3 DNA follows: TGTGCCAGCAGCCCGAACACAGGGAACACTGAAGCTTTCTTT.

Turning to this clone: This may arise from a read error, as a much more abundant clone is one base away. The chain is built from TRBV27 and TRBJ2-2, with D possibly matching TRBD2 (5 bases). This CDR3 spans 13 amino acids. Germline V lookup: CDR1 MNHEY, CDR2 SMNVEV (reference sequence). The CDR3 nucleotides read TGTGCCAGCAGTTTAATGGAAACCGGGGAGCTGTCTTTT. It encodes CASSLMETGELSF.

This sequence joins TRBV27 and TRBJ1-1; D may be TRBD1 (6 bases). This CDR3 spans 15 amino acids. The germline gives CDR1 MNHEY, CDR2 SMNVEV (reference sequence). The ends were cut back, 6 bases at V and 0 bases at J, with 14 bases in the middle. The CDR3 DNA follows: TGTGCCAGCAGAGGGGGGAGGGGAATGAACACTGAAGCTTTCTTT. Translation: CASRGGRGMNTEAFF.

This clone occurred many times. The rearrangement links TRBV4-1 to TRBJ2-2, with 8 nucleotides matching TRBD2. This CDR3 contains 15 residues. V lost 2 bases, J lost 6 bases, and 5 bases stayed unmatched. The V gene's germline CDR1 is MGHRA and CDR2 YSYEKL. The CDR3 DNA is TGCGCCAGCAGCCAAAACCTCGGGGGGGCCGGGGAGCTGTTTTTT. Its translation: CASSQNLGGAGELFF.

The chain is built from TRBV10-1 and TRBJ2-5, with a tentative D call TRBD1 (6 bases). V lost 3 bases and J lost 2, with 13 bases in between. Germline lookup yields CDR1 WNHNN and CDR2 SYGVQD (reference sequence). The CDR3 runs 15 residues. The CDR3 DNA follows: TGCGCCAGCAGTGATTTCGTCGGACAGCAAGAGACCCAGTACTTC. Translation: CASSDFVGQQETQYF.

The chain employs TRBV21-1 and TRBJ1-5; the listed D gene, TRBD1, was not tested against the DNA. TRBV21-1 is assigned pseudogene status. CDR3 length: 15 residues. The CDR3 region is CVRKGEPDSNQPQHF. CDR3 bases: TGTGTACGCAAGGGGGAGCCCGATAGCAATCAGCCCCAGCATTTT.

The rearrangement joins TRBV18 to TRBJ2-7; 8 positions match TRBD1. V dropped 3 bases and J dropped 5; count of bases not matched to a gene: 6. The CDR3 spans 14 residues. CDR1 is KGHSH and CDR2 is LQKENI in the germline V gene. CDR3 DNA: TGTGCCAGCTCACCTGCCGACAGGGGCCACGAGCAGTACTTC. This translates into CASSPADRGHEQYF.

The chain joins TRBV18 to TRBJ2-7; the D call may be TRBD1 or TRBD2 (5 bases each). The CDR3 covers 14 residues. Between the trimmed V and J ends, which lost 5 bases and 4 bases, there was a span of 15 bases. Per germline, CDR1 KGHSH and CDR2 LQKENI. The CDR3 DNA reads TGTGCCAGCTCAGCCGGGACCTCCGCATACGAGCAGTACTTC. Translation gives CASSAGTSAYEQYF.

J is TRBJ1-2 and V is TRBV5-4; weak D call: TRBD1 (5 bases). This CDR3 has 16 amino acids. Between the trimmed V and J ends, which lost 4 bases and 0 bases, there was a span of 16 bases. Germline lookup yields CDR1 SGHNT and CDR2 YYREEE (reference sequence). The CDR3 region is CASSPEGERSNYGYTF. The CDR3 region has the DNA TGTGCCAGCAGCCCAGAAGGGGAACGTTCTAACTATGGCTACACCTTC.

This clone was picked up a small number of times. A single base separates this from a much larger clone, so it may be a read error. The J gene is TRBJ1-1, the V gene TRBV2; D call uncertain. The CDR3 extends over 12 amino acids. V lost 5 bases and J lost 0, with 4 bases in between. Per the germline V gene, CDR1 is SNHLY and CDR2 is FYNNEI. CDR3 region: CASSYMNTEAFF. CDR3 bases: TGTGCCAGCAGTTACATGAACACTGAAGCTTTCTTT.

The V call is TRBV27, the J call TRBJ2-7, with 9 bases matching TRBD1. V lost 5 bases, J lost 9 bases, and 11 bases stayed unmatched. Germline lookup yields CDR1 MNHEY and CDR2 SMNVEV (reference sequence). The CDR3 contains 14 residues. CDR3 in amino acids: CASSPSGTGSRQYF. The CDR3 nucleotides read TGTGCCAGCAGTCCCTCCGGGACAGGGAGTCGGCAGTACTTC.

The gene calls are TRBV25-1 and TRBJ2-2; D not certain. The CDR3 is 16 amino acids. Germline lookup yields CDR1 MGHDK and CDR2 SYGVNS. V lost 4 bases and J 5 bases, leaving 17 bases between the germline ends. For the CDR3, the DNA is TGTGCCAGCAGTGTCCAGATTAAAGGCAGGACCGGGGAGCTGTTTTTT. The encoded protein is CASSVQIKGRTGELFF.